This TCR beta chain derives from a study of blood T cell repertoires in COVID-19 (dated by TCRdb to the early 2020s). For the wider study: Collaborator samples came from the United States, Italy and Spain and covered acute and convalescent phases of COVID-19. The material from the prospective study consisted of cDNA or gDNA derived from T cells, B-cell-depleted T cells, or PBMCs. Deeply sampled blood TCRbeta repertoires from subjects exposed to, actively infected with, or recovered from COVID-19 were included in the dataset. The repertoires were released in a freely available public database intended as a resource for research on the immune response to SARS-CoV-2. Samples were obtained from the ongoing ImmuneRACE study (first 160 participants) and from 1,254 subjects provided by 6 global collaborators. Nearly every sample came with metadata listing a de-identified subject ID, COVID-19 status, age in years and sex. HLA class I and class II types, where available, came from metadata supplied by the sample provider rather than from assay-based typing.

Collaborating institutions collected whole blood in K2EDTA tubes following their own protocols. Collaborator samples were shipped for TCRbeta analysis as frozen whole blood, isolated PBMCs, or DNA extracted from either sample type. The paper as a whole reports these results and caveats: The quantity of clinical and demographic metadata differed by source and by participant and was supplied without curation.

Of note for this clone: Its antigen has not been determined. The sample holds no much larger clone one base away, and base qualities are not on file.

TCRbeta CDR3 regions were amplified from genomic DNA by means of the immunoSEQ Assay, a bias-controlled multiplex PCR. In the authors' own workflow: Within the assay, amplification of reference gene primers was used to estimate how many nucleated cells each sample contained. To quantify the absolute abundance of each unique TCRbeta CDR3 rearrangement, sequence reads were collapsed and filtered. For each sample, productive Simpson clonality was calculated by taking the square root of Simpson's diversity index across productive rearrangements. TCRdb stores this immuneACCESS table with in-frame sequences only. Part of the clones is absent; in the studies checked, under half of the shortfall reflects unresolved V genes, and no reason is known for the rest. That table is the source of V, J and clone size, and D and trimming were worked out from the DNA. Here the sample has 110,000 or so clones; over 70% occur a single time. Of the sample, approximately 1.5% is held by the ten largest clones.

Between the V and J ends, shortened by 4 bases and 6 bases respectively, the junction contains 13 bases. Looking up the germline V gene yields CDR1 SGHRS and CDR2 YFSETQ. The CDR3 spans 13 residues, from the cysteine through the phenylalanine. Left in the record is the CDR3 DNA by itself, 39 bases read in frame from the first base. The receptor was derived from a man aged 50-60 years with acute or convalescent COVID-19. The chain couples TRBV5-1 to TRBJ1-2; D gene: possibly TRBD1, on 6 matching bases. The sample comprised peripheral blood. The CDR3 region has the sequence CASSVDGQNGYTF. The DNA reads TGCGCCAGCAGCGTGGACGGACAGAATGGCTACACCTTC. Here the CDR3 is joined to the reference TRBV5-1 and TRBJ1-2 genes, and the full variable domain is: KAGVTQTPRYLIKTRGQQVTLSCSPISGHRSVSWYQQTPGQGLQFLFEYFSETQRNKGNFPGRFSGRQFSNSRSEMNVSTLELGDSALYLCASSVDGQNGYTFGSGTRLTVV.